A selection of T cell receptor beta chains follows, all from one sample in a study of blood T cell repertoires in COVID-19. Sequenced by immunoSEQ multiplex PCR; TCRdb stores in-frame clones only, minus some. The table includes 110,000 or so clones, just over 70% detected once. The sequencing input was peripheral blood. The receptors here all came from a woman aged 35 to 49 with acute or convalescent COVID-19. CDR3s include the opening cysteine and the closing phenylalanine or tryptophan. The D gene is left open where the match is weak. Part of the rows lack a size; the others show once, few, many or a class for expanded clones.

j_gene,abundance,d_gene,v_gene,CDR3aa,CDR3nt
TRBJ2-2,.,TRBD1,TRBV7-9,CASSLSALWTGRTGELFF,TGTGCCAGCAGCTTGAGTGCCCTCTGGACAGGTAGGACCGGGGAGCTGTTTTTT
TRBJ1-5,.,TRBD1,TRBV19,CASSEPRTGGNQPQHF,TGTGCCAGTAGTGAACCCCGGACAGGGGGGAATCAGCCCCAGCATTTT
TRBJ2-1,.,TRBD2,TRBV9,CASSVGEGFEVGQFF,TGTGCCAGCAGCGTAGGGGAGGGATTCGAGGTGGGGCAGTTCTTC
TRBJ1-3,few,TRBD1,TRBV30,CAWTGGGNTIYF,TGTGCCTGGACAGGGGGTGGAAACACCATATATTTT
TRBJ2-5,.,.,TRBV20-1,CSVSNQETQYF,TGCAGTGTGTCTAATCAAGAGACCCAGTACTTC
TRBJ2-5,few,.,TRBV3-1/TRBV3-2,CASSQDTGIETQYF,TGTGCCAGCAGCCAAGATACCGGGATAGAGACCCAGTACTTC
TRBJ2-5,.,TRBD1,TRBV7-2,CASSRQLDRGQETQYF,TGTGCCAGCAGCCGTCAGCTGGACAGGGGACAAGAGACCCAGTACTTC
TRBJ2-1,.,TRBD1,TRBV7-7,CASSLGDRRSNEQFF,TGTGCCAGCAGCTTAGGGGACAGGCGAAGTAATGAGCAGTTCTTC
TRBJ2-1,.,TRBD2,TRBV10-2,CASTKSGGHHYFF,TGCGCCAGCACCAAAAGCGGGGGACACCACTATTTCTTC
TRBJ1-6,.,TRBD1,TRBV6-2/TRBV6-3,CASSSPDRARRNGGSPLHF,TGTGCCAGCAGTTCCCCGGACAGGGCAAGACGGAACGGGGGTTCACCCCTCCACTTT
TRBJ2-2,.,TRBD1,TRBV27,CASRLGQGGTGELFF,TGTGCCAGCCGTTTGGGACAGGGGGGGACCGGGGAGCTGTTTTTT
TRBJ1-6,.,TRBD1,TRBV20-1,CSASIMHIKGTGGSPLHF,TGCAGTGCTAGTATAATGCATATCAAGGGGACAGGGGGATCACCCCTCCACTTT
TRBJ1-5,.,.,TRBV7-2,CASSPRAGVWNQPQHF,TGTGCCAGCAGCCCAAGGGCAGGGGTCTGGAATCAGCCCCAGCATTTT
TRBJ2-5,.,TRBD2,TRBV2,CASSISGAGGETQYF,TGTGCCAGCAGCATTAGCGGGGCCGGGGGAGAGACCCAGTACTTC
TRBJ1-5,few,.,TRBV3-1/TRBV3-2,CASARADNQPQHF,TGTGCCAGCGCCAGGGCAGACAATCAGCCCCAGCATTTT
TRBJ1-1,.,TRBD1,TRBV27,CASRDRVASTEAFF,TGTGCCAGCAGGGACAGGGTTGCGTCCACTGAAGCTTTCTTT
TRBJ1-1,few,TRBD1,TRBV19,CASSSQGGGNTEAFF,TGTGCCAGTAGCTCCCAGGGGGGAGGGAACACTGAAGCTTTCTTT
TRBJ2-3,.,TRBD1,TRBV4-1,CASSPGTGFPDTQYF,TGCGCCAGCAGCCCCGGGACAGGGTTCCCAGATACGCAGTATTTT
TRBJ2-7,.,TRBD1,TRBV6-4,CASSDNSRGQRGPYEQYF,TGTGCCAGCAGTGACAACTCTAGGGGACAGCGAGGGCCCTACGAGCAGTACTTC
TRBJ1-1,few,TRBD1,TRBV2,CASSLQGSDTEAFF,TGTGCCAGCAGTTTACAGGGGAGTGACACTGAAGCTTTCTTT
TRBJ1-3,.,.,TRBV6-1,CASSELRTIYF,TGTGCCAGCAGTGAACTTCGGACAATATATTTT
TRBJ1-5,.,TRBD1,TRBV30,CAWSADRDFFYSNQPQHF,TGTGCCTGGAGCGCCGACAGGGATTTCTTCTATAGCAATCAGCCCCAGCATTTT
TRBJ1-4,once,.,TRBV19,CASSSSRAPTNEKLFF,TGTGCCAGTAGTTCCTCGAGGGCCCCAACTAATGAAAAACTGTTTTTT
TRBJ2-5,.,.,TRBV5-1,CASSLAGMTEEPQYF,TGCGCCAGCAGCTTGGCCGGTATGACAGAAGAGCCCCAGTACTTC
TRBJ2-3,once,TRBD2,TRBV5-4,CASSLRGGLVTQYF,TGTGCCAGCAGCTTGCGGGGGGGGCTGGTTACGCAGTATTTT
TRBJ1-1,few,.,TRBV3-1/TRBV3-2,CASSVGGGQTEAFF,TGTGCCAGCAGCGTGGGGGGGGGTCAGACTGAAGCTTTCTTT
TRBJ2-1,.,.,TRBV7-3,CASSFMAGAYNEQFF,TGTGCCAGCAGCTTCATGGCGGGGGCGTACAATGAGCAGTTCTTC
TRBJ2-7,.,TRBD1,TRBV6-5,CASSNRGETYF,TGTGCCAGCAGTAACAGGGGCGAAACGTACTTC
TRBJ1-1,.,.,TRBV13,CASSLRTEAFF,TGTGCCAGCAGCTTACGCACTGAAGCTTTCTTT
TRBJ1-2,.,TRBD1,TRBV2,CASGQGQNYGYTF,TGTGCCAGCGGACAGGGGCAAAACTATGGCTACACCTTC
TRBJ1-2,.,TRBD1,TRBV4-1,CASSQERQGNGYTF,TGCGCCAGCAGCCAAGAGAGACAGGGGAATGGCTACACCTTC
TRBJ2-5,.,TRBD2,TRBV5-1,CASSPLNPSGQETQYF,TGCGCCAGCAGCCCACTCAATCCTAGCGGCCAAGAGACCCAGTACTTC
TRBJ1-3,few,.,TRBV6-1,CASSVKSGPTGNTIYF,TGTGCCAGCAGTGTGAAGTCTGGGCCGACTGGAAACACCATATATTTT
TRBJ1-3,.,.,TRBV9,CASSVGSSGNTIYF,TGTGCCAGCAGCGTAGGCAGCTCTGGAAACACCATATATTTT
TRBJ2-5,.,TRBD2,TRBV14,CASSGEGTQYF,TGTGCCAGCAGCGGGGAGGGGACCCAGTACTTC
TRBJ2-1,few,TRBD2,TRBV28,CASSPRGLAGGDEQFF,TGTGCCAGCAGTCCTCGTGGACTAGCGGGGGGGGATGAGCAGTTCTTC
TRBJ2-3,.,.,TRBV28,CASSLKQQYF,TGTGCCAGCAGTTTAAAACAGCAGTATTTT